This TCR beta chain was sequenced for a study of CD8 T cells in ankylosing spondylitis. General study points: Significant enrichment of disease-linked clones was reportedly seen in matched ankylosing spondylitis synovial fluid. Peripheral blood held disease-linked clones only at relatively low frequency, and these were CD8+. Blood from ankylosing spondylitis patients appeared to carry a characteristic roughly eight-variant TCR beta motif.

TCRdb re-called the 5' RACE reads through MiXCR, storing one row per CDR3 protein. The sample includes around 480,000 distinct CDR3 sequences, roughly 15% seen only once; the top ten take around 0.92%. Deletions cut 4 bases from V and 4 bases from J, with 7 bases between. CDR3 length equals 12 residues. CDR1 and CDR2 from the germline V gene are MDHEN and SYDVKM. This clonotype has just a few counts. Its antigen is currently unknown. The rearrangement uses TRBV28 and TRBJ1-1; D might be TRBD1 (5 bases). The clonotype was recovered from a male donor with ankylosing spondylitis. Sequencing was performed on blood, either unsorted or a sorted T cell fraction (not recorded which). The CDR3, as DNA: TGTGCCAGCAGTTCGACAGCCACTGAAGCTTTCTTT. This encodes CASSSTATEAFF.